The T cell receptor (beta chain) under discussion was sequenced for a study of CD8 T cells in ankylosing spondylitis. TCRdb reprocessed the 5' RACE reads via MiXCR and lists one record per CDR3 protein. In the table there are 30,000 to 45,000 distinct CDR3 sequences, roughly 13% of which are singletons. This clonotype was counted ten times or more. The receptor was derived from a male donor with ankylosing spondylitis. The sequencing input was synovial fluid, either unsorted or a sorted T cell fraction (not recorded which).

The CDR3 spells CASSSGLDFTDTQYF. In nucleotides, the CDR3 is TGTGCCAGCAGCTCAGGACTGGATTTCACAGATACGCAGTATTTT. The chain is built from TRBV7-9 and TRBJ2-3; D might be TRBD2 (5 bases). Trimming stripped 4 bases from V and 2 bases from J, with 13 bases between. The germline V gene has CDR1 SEHNR and CDR2 FQNEAQ (reference sequence). The CDR3 contains 15 residues. Filled out from reference TRBV7-9 and TRBJ2-3, the complete variable domain reads DTGVSQNPRHKITKRGQNVTFRCDPISEHNRLYWYRQTLGQGPEFLTYFQNEAQLEKSRLLSDRFSAERPKGSFSTLEIQRTEQGDSAMYLCASSSGLDFTDTQYFGPGTRLTVL.